The clone carrying this T cell receptor beta chain appeared once. This sample stems from a study of shared clonotypes between healthy human individuals. Only in-frame clones appear in the TCRdb table, and some are missing; sequencing was by immunoSEQ multiplex PCR. The repertoire consists of roughly 1,100,000 clones, with approximately 68% occurring once and the leading ten covering roughly 1.5%. Germline V gene sequence: CDR1 SGHVS, CDR2 FQNEAQ. Trimming stripped 1 base from V and 10 bases from J, with 8 bases between. The CDR3 has 11 amino acids. Material for sequencing was memory CD4+ T cells sorted from blood. As to subset: CD45RA-negative fraction. This receptor was taken from a young man in good health. The rearrangement uses TRBV7-8 and TRBJ2-7, with D unresolved. CDR3 nucleotides: TGTGCCAGCAGCTTAGTATGGAAACAGTACTTC. Protein: CASSLVWKQYF. Together with reference TRBV7-8 and TRBJ2-7, the CDR3 gives the full variable domain: GAGVSQSPRYKVAKRGQDVALRCDPISGHVSLFWYQQALGQGPEFLTYFQNEAQLDKSGLPSDRFFAERPEGSVSTLKIQRTQQEDSAVYLCASSLVWKQYFGPGTRLTVT.